The 26 T cell receptor beta chains given below trace back to one sample, sequenced in a study of T cell responses to AZD1222 COVID-19 vaccine. This table comes from immunoSEQ multiplex PCR, and its TCRdb copy is limited to in-frame clones, with some not included. The sample carries about 120,000 clones, approximately 85% recorded once. The specimen was peripheral blood, collected on day 0 of AZD1222 vaccination. The receptors were sampled from an adult in good health.

The rearrangement uses TRBV7-6 and TRBJ2-7; 11 bases align to TRBD2. This CDR3 spans 15 amino acids. Germline V gene data show CDR1 as SGHVS and CDR2 as FNYEAQ. J was trimmed by 5 bases and V by 4 bases; bases with no gene match: 7. The DNA for the CDR3 is TGTGCCAGCAGCTATAGCGGGGGGGCCACCGACGAGCAGTACTTC. It specifies CASSYSGGATDEQYF.

The CDR3 DNA follows: TGTGCCACCAGCAGAGACTCTAGGTTAGCAGGTCTCTCCTACGAGCAGTACTTC. Its translation is CATSRDSRLAGLSYEQYF. V and J are TRBV15 and TRBJ2-7; D uncertain. CDR3 length: 18 amino acids. Deletions cut 0 bases from V and 0 bases from J, with 18 bases between. Germline V gives CDR1 LNHNV, CDR2 YYDKDF (reference sequence).

The genes are TRBV7-2 and TRBJ2-1, with D uncertain. With 5 bases removed from V and 0 bases from J, the gap between germline ends came to 14 bases. This CDR3 contains 16 residues. Germline V gene data show CDR1 as SGHTA and CDR2 as FQGNSA. The DNA of the CDR3 is TGTGCCAGCAGCCCATCTAGGGCTAGCTCCTACAATGAGCAGTTCTTC. The encoded protein is CASSPSRASSYNEQFF.

The V gene is TRBV29-1, the J gene TRBJ2-7, with D maybe TRBD1 (5 bases). Germline assignment: CDR1 SQVTM and CDR2 ANQGSEA. Trimming shortened V by 6 bases and J by 3 bases, and 12 bases separated the two germline ends. This CDR3 region has 12 residues. This CDR3 reads CSVTVGVYEQYF. As DNA, the CDR3 is TGCAGCGTGACAGTAGGTGTCTACGAGCAGTACTTC.

Remarks on this clone: The conserved final phenylalanine or tryptophan is absent from the CDR3, which likely points to a read error. The DNA is left out, because the CDR3 cannot be placed on it with certainty; the CDR3 is given as TCRdb lists it. The rearrangement joins TRBV4-1 to TRBJ1-1; the table gives TRBD1 as D, unverified against the DNA. CDR1 is MGHRA and CDR2 is YSYEKL in the germline V gene. The CDR3 totals 11 residues, both ends included. The CDR3 protein is CASSQGHAKVG.

This rearrangement joins TRBV2 to TRBJ1-1; D is ambiguous. Germline CDR1 SNHLY, CDR2 FYNNEI. With 10 bases removed from V and 7 bases from J, the gap between germline ends came to 22 bases. The CDR3 is 14 amino acids. DNA of the CDR3: TGTGCCACCACGGGAGCTAGAGCGGGCAATGAAGCTTTCTTT. Its translation: CATTGARAGNEAFF. Based on the CDR3 plus reference TRBV2 and TRBJ1-1, the full variable domain is EPEVTQTPSHQVTQMGQEVILRCVPISNHLYFYWYRQILGQKVEFLVSFYNNEISEKSEIFDDQFSVERPDGSNFTLKIRSTKLEDSAMYFCATTGARAGNEAFFGQGTRLTVV.

The V gene is TRBV6-5, the J gene TRBJ2-6; D unresolved. Trimming removed 6 bases from V and 4 bases from J, with 7 bases in between. The CDR3 runs to 13 residues. CDR1 is MNHEY, CDR2 SVGAGI, per germline. The CDR3 protein is CASSLVGANVLTF. The CDR3 nucleotides are TGTGCCAGCAGCTTAGTGGGGGCCAACGTCCTGACTTTC.

This clone was counted a few times. The chain carries TRBV4-2 and TRBJ2-7; either TRBD1 or TRBD2 may supply D (5 bases each). Germline V gene lookup returns CDR1 LGHNA and CDR2 YNFKEQ. CDR3 length: 14 amino acids. V lost 3 bases, J lost 1 base, and 10 bases lay in between. CDR3 nucleotides: TGTGCCAGCAGCCAGGGGGACGGATCCTACGAGCAGTACTTC. Protein sequence: CASSQGDGSYEQYF.

The V call is TRBV3-1 (or the pseudogene TRBV3-2), the J call TRBJ2-3; 8 nucleotides align to TRBD1. This CDR3 comprises 15 residues. Per the germline V gene, CDR1 is LGHDT and CDR2 is YNNKEL (reference sequence). The V gene end was trimmed by 3 bases and the J gene end by 3 bases; junction bases not matched to a gene: 5. CDR3 DNA: TGTGCCAGCAGCCAGACAGGGGAGGCAACAGATACGCAGTATTTT. It yields the protein CASSQTGEATDTQYF.

This chain links TRBV13 with TRBJ1-1, with D unresolved. Germline assignment: CDR1 PRHDT and CDR2 FYEKMQ (reference sequence). The CDR3 is 15 residues long. V lost 0 bases and J lost 0, with 8 bases in between. The CDR3 DNA sequence: TGTGCCAGCAGCTTAGGGGGCCGGATGAACACTGAAGCTTTCTTT. Residues: CASSLGGRMNTEAFF.

This sequence joins TRBV28 and TRBJ1-6; TRBD1 is a possible D gene (5 bases). Trimming cost V 2 bases and J 10 bases, with 12 bases left between them. The CDR3 totals 14 residues. In germline, CDR1 is MDHEN, CDR2 SYDVKM. The CDR3 nucleotides are TGTGCCAGCAGTTTACCCCAGGGTAGGTCACCCCTCCACTTT. Translating it yields CASSLPQGRSPLHF. The whole variable domain, filled in from reference TRBV28 and TRBJ1-6, reads DVKVTQSSRYLVKRTGEKVFLECVQDMDHENMFWYRQDPGLGLRLIYFSYDVKMKEKGDIPEGYSVSREKKERFSLILESASTNQTSMYLCASSLPQGRSPLHFGNGTRLTVT.

The chain has TRBV5-5 and TRBJ2-7; D gene unclear. V gave up 5 bases and J gave up 4 bases, with 13 bases separating them. The CDR3 has 13 amino acids. Germline V gene lookup returns CDR1 SGHKS and CDR2 YYEKEE (reference sequence). CDR3 region: CASRLLDQYEQYF. The CDR3 DNA follows: TGTGCCAGCAGGTTACTGGACCAATACGAGCAGTACTTC.

The rearrangement links TRBV11-2 to TRBJ1-4; 9 bases line up with TRBD1. Germline values: CDR1 SGHAT, CDR2 FQNNGV. Trimming at V came to 1 base and at J to 6 bases, leaving 6 bases not matched to a gene. The CDR3 covers 16 residues. The CDR3 sequence is CASSLGTGGAYEKLFF. The CDR3 DNA reads as TGTGCCAGCAGCTTAGGTACAGGGGGCGCCTATGAAAAACTGTTTTTT.

This rearrangement joins TRBV18 to TRBJ1-1; D might be TRBD1 (6 bases). Germline lookup yields CDR1 KGHSH and CDR2 LQKENI. The CDR3 covers 15 residues. V was trimmed by 1 base and J by 3 bases, leaving 12 bases between them. CDR3 residues: CASSPQRAGDTEAFF. CDR3 sequence (DNA): TGTGCCAGCTCACCACAACGTGCAGGGGACACTGAAGCTTTCTTT.

Only one count was recorded for this clone. V and J are TRBV3-1 (or the pseudogene TRBV3-2) and TRBJ1-6; 12 nucleotides line up with TRBD1. V shed 3 bases and J 9 bases; nucleotides not matched to a gene: 6. CDR1 is LGHDT and CDR2 is YNNKEL in the germline V gene (reference sequence). This CDR3 is built from 16 residues. The CDR3 nucleotides read TGTGCCAGCAGCCATGGGGACAGGGGGCTTGGTTCACCCCTCCACTTT. It translates to CASSHGDRGLGSPLHF.

This clone was detected a few times. V is TRBV18 and J is TRBJ1-5; D not resolved. CDR3 length equals 14 residues. V lost 4 bases to trimming and J lost 0 bases, with 7 bases between them. Germline V gives CDR1 KGHSH, CDR2 LQKENI. CDR3 protein: CASSRTLSNQPQHF. The CDR3 coding sequence is TGTGCCAGCTCACGTACACTTAGCAATCAGCCCCAGCATTTT.

The V gene is TRBV15, the J gene TRBJ1-4; no clear D gene. CDR1 is LNHNV, CDR2 YYDKDF, per germline (reference sequence). This CDR3 is 12 amino acids long. The V end lost 1 base, the J end lost 8 bases, and 5 bases lay between the germline ends. DNA of the CDR3: TGTGCCACCAGCAGAGGGGCCGAAAAACTGTTTTTT. The encoded protein is CATSRGAEKLFF.

V and J are TRBV5-1 and TRBJ1-4; D gene uncertain. The CDR3 runs 12 residues. CDR1 and CDR2 (germline): SGHRS, YFSETQ. V was trimmed by 2 bases and J by 7 bases, leaving 6 bases between them. CDR3: CASSLQFEKLFF. In DNA, the CDR3 is TGCGCCAGCAGCTTACAGTTTGAAAAACTGTTTTTT.

The rearrangement links TRBV3-1 (or the pseudogene TRBV3-2) to TRBJ1-1, with D uncertain. The CDR3 is 13 residues long. Germline CDR1 and CDR2: LGHDT and YNNKEL (reference sequence). Trimming pared 6 bases from V and 6 bases from J, leaving 14 bases between. CDR3 region: CASSRAKVAEAFF. In nucleotides, the CDR3 is TGTGCCAGCAGTCGGGCAAAGGTCGCTGAAGCTTTCTTT.

This rearrangement joins TRBV6-5 to TRBJ2-7, with a weak D call TRBD1 (5 bases). The CDR3 extends over 12 amino acids. V dropped 10 bases and J dropped 0 bases, with 10 bases sitting between them. The germline V gene has CDR1 MNHEY and CDR2 SVGAGI. CDR3 region: CATDSLSYEQYF. For the CDR3, the DNA is TGTGCCACCGACAGCCTCTCCTACGAGCAGTACTTC.

The V gene is TRBV6-2 or TRBV6-3, the J gene TRBJ2-1, with 15 bases lining up with TRBD2. V was clipped by 0 bases and J by 4 bases; unmatched bases: 10. This CDR3 spans 20 amino acids. The germline gives CDR1 MNHEY, CDR2 SVGEGT. CDR3 amino acids: CASSYSLAGTSGGQYNEQFF. Written as DNA, the CDR3 is TGTGCCAGCAGTTACTCTCTCGCCGGGACTAGCGGGGGGCAGTACAATGAGCAGTTCTTC.

This clone showed up just once. The J gene is TRBJ1-6, the V gene TRBV5-6; 9 nucleotides match TRBD1. The V gene end was trimmed by 5 bases and the J gene end by 8 bases; junction bases not matched to a gene: 5. The CDR3 has 14 residues. Germline V gene lookup returns CDR1 SGHDT and CDR2 YYEEEE. CDR3 coding DNA: TGTGCCAGCAGGGCGACAGGGGGGGATTCACCCCTCCACTTT. Translated: CASRATGGDSPLHF.

This CDR3 is CASSLRNSATYNEQFF. The CDR3 coding sequence is TGTGCCAGCAGCTTGCGGAACTCCGCCACCTACAATGAGCAGTTCTTC. V gene TRBV7-2 combines with J gene TRBJ2-1; D remains ambiguous. The V end lost 3 bases, the J end lost 2 bases, and 14 bases lay between the germline ends. From germline, CDR1 is SGHTA and CDR2 FQGNSA. The CDR3 spans 16 residues.

The chain uses TRBV10-3 and TRBJ2-7, with D uncertain. The germline gives CDR1 ENHRY, CDR2 SYGVKD. This CDR3 has 11 residues. V was clipped by 2 bases and J by 6 bases, with 5 bases between them. Here the CDR3 DNA reads TGTGCCATCAGTGAGCCCCCCGAGCAGTACTTC. Amino acid sequence: CAISEPPEQYF.

In this sample, this clone turned up once. V and J are TRBV6-2 or TRBV6-3 and TRBJ2-7, with D possibly TRBD1 on 6 matching bases. Trimming stripped 0 bases from V and 11 bases from J, with 20 bases between. From germline, CDR1 is MNHEY and CDR2 SVGEGT. This CDR3 is built from 15 residues. DNA for the CDR3: TGTGCCAGCAGTTACTCTGCGGACAGACCTTTCCAGGAGTACTTC. It specifies CASSYSADRPFQEYF.

The chain links TRBV6-4 to TRBJ2-1, with D perhaps TRBD2 (6 bases). The CDR3 contains 14 residues. Trimming pared 4 bases from V and 7 bases from J, leaving 14 bases between. CDR1 and CDR2 (germline): MRHNA, SNTAGT. CDR3 DNA: TGTGCCAGCAGTGGGAGGGGAGAAGGTAATGAGCAGTTCTTC. This translates into CASSGRGEGNEQFF.